Below, 28 T cell receptor beta chains from the same sample are listed, as sequenced in a study of T cells in Graves' hyperthyroidism and ophthalmopathy. Amplification of TCR beta CDR3 regions was performed using RNA transcripts as template. The HTBI primer set drove a first-round RT-PCR of the TCR CDR3. TCRdb ran MiXCR on the multiplex PCR reads and lists one entry per CDR3 protein. Of 450,000 to 600,000 distinct CDR3 sequences listed, around 15% are singletons. The material sequenced was blood. All receptors derive from a woman between 40 and 50 years old with Graves' hyperthyroidism.

This clonotype was detected a few times. V usage is TRBV3-1 and J usage is TRBJ1-4; D call uncertain. The CDR3 is 15 residues long. Trimming pared 5 bases from V and 0 bases from J, leaving 10 bases between. The germline CDR1 and CDR2 sequences are LGHDT and YNNKEL (reference sequence). CDR3 protein: CASSTRRATNEKLFF. CDR3 coding DNA: TGTGCCAGCAGCACCCGGAGAGCAACTAATGAAAAACTGTTTTTT.

V and J are TRBV15 and TRBJ2-1, with a weak D call TRBD1 (6 bases). Germline-derived CDR1 and CDR2 are LNHNV and YYDKDF (reference sequence). Trimming stripped 0 bases from V and 0 bases from J, with 18 bases between. The length of the CDR3 is 19 residues. The CDR3 bases are TGTGCCACCAGCAGAGATAGGACTGGGAGAGGGGGCTCCTACAATGAGCAGTTCTTC. Its translation: CATSRDRTGRGGSYNEQFF.

As regards this clonotype: The junction departs from the called germline gene at one end, perhaps through a read error. The V call is TRBV7-7, the J call TRBJ2-5; D gene ambiguous. Germline V gene lookup returns CDR1 SSHAT and CDR2 FNYEAQ (reference sequence). This CDR3 contains 13 residues. In DNA, the CDR3 is TGTGCTAGCAGCTTATACGTGGAGGAGACCCAGTACTTC. This encodes CASSLYVEETQYF.

This clonotype was seen repeatedly, ten times or more. The chain combines TRBV3-1 with TRBJ2-7; TRBD2 matches at 8 bases. The germline CDR1 and CDR2 sequences are LGHDT and YNNKEL (reference sequence). J lost 2 bases, V lost 5 bases, and 8 bases had no gene match. The CDR3 has 15 amino acids. DNA of the CDR3: TGTGCCAGCAGCGCAAGTCTAGCGGGCCCCTACGAGCAGTACTTC. It translates to CASSASLAGPYEQYF.

In its sample, this clonotype was seen many times. V and J are TRBV2 and TRBJ1-4, with D perhaps matching TRBD1 (6 bases). The germline V and J ends were trimmed by 6 bases and 0 bases, with 8 bases remaining between them. Germline-derived CDR1 and CDR2 are SNHLY and FYNNEI. CDR3 length: 14 amino acids. CDR3 amino acids: CASRTGSTNEKLFF. The CDR3 nucleotides are TGTGCCAGCAGGACAGGCTCAACTAATGAAAAACTGTTTTTT.

Only a few counts were recorded for this clonotype. The rearrangement joins TRBV29-1 to TRBJ2-5, with 7 bases fitting TRBD2. Trimming at V came to 3 bases and at J to 0 bases, leaving 13 bases not matched to a gene. The CDR3 is 17 amino acids. Germline CDR1 SQVTM, CDR2 ANQGSEA. The CDR3 bases are TGCAGCGTTGAGGGAGGGGAGACAAATCTGTACCAAGAGACCCAGTACTTC. This codes for CSVEGGETNLYQETQYF.

This clonotype was counted ten times or more. The chain combines TRBV5-1 with TRBJ2-1; D unclear. Germline CDR1 is SGHRS and CDR2 is YFSETQ. V lost 0 bases to trimming and J lost 7 bases, with 8 bases between them. The CDR3 has 13 amino acids. CDR3 in amino acids: CASSLGPLNEQFF. As DNA, the CDR3 is TGCGCCAGCAGCTTGGGCCCTCTGAATGAGCAGTTCTTC.

This clonotype was seen only a few times. V gene TRBV7-6 combines with J gene TRBJ2-1, with no clear D. CDR3 length equals 14 residues. Trimming removed 4 bases from V and 8 bases from J, with 15 bases in between. The germline V gene encodes CDR1 SGHVS and CDR2 FNYEAQ. In DNA, the CDR3 is TGTGCCAGCAGCTCCCTGGCAGGCCCGGATGAGCAGTTCTTC. Protein sequence: CASSSLAGPDEQFF.

This clonotype appeared a few times. Given a much more abundant clone one base away, this may be a read error. The rearrangement links TRBV20-1 to TRBJ2-5; maybe TRBD2 (5 bases). The CDR3 loop spans 11 amino acids. CDR1 and CDR2 from the germline V gene are DFQATT and SNEGSKA (reference sequence). The V end lost 3 bases, the J end lost 5 bases, and 7 bases lay between the germline ends. Here the CDR3 DNA reads TGCAGTGCTAGTACGGGGGAGACCCAGTACTTC. This translates into CSASTGETQYF.

This clonotype has only a few counts. The rearrangement uses TRBV19 and TRBJ2-1; TRBD2 is a possible D gene (6 bases). The V end was cut by 5 bases, the J end by 4 bases, with 21 bases between. Germline loops: CDR1 LNHDA, CDR2 SQIVND (reference sequence). The CDR3 totals 17 residues. The DNA of the CDR3 is TGTGCCAGTAGTCAACGGGGAGAGGGCGGAGGGTACAATGAGCAGTTCTTC. Translating it yields CASSQRGEGGGYNEQFF.

The V and J genes are TRBV20-1 and TRBJ1-6; tentatively, D is TRBD1 (6 bases). Germline values: CDR1 DFQATT, CDR2 SNEGSKA (reference sequence). The CDR3 loop spans 11 amino acids. Trimming removed 6 bases at V and 12 bases at J, with 12 bases between. The CDR3 bases are TGCAGTGCCCTACAGGGATTACCCCTCCACTTT. This translates into CSALQGLPLHF.

This clonotype was detected ten times or more. The gene calls are TRBV2 and TRBJ1-2; tentatively, D is TRBD1 (6 bases). Germline values: CDR1 SNHLY, CDR2 FYNNEI. The V end was cut by 4 bases, the J end by 2 bases, with 11 bases between. The CDR3 is 14 residues long. The CDR3 nucleotides read TGTGCCAGCAGTGCAGAACAGGGAAACTATGGCTACACCTTC. Amino acids: CASSAEQGNYGYTF.

Ten or more counts support this clonotype. The chain uses TRBV12-3 or TRBV12-4 and TRBJ2-7, with 10 nucleotides matching TRBD1. This CDR3 is 17 amino acids long. V lost 6 bases, J lost 6 bases, and 17 bases stayed unmatched. The CDR3 DNA reads as TGTGCCAGCAGCCCCGATGGTTTCGGGACAGGGGAGGTCGAGCAGTACTTC. Protein: CASSPDGFGTGEVEQYF.

Many counts were recorded for this clonotype. The chain couples TRBV5-1 to TRBJ1-2, with D unclear. The CDR3 is 15 amino acids. Germline V CDR1 and CDR2: SGHRS, YFSETQ. The V gene lost 0 bases and the J gene lost 1 base, with 10 bases spanning the gap. The CDR3 DNA reads as TGCGCCAGCAGCTTGGCAGCCCAGTTTAACTATGGCTACACCTTC. It encodes CASSLAAQFNYGYTF.

This clonotype was found a few times. This chain connects TRBV19 to TRBJ2-2; TRBD1 matches 8 bases. V was pared by 5 bases and J by 0 bases, with 5 bases of the junction left unmatched. Germline CDR1 is LNHDA and CDR2 is SQIVND (reference sequence). The CDR3 is 16 amino acids. The CDR3 reads CASSGGQVANTGELFF. The CDR3 DNA follows: TGTGCCAGTAGTGGGGGACAGGTGGCGAACACCGGGGAGCTGTTTTTT. Full variable domain (rest looked up from reference TRBV19 and TRBJ2-2): DGGITQSPKYLFRKEGQNVTLSCEQNLNHDAMYWYRQDPGQGLRLIYYSQIVNDFQKGDIAEGYSVSREKKESFPLTVTSAQKNPTAFYLCASSGGQVANTGELFFGEGSRLTVL.

This clonotype was found many times. The chain links TRBV3-1 to TRBJ2-3; the D is unclear. The CDR3 extends over 12 amino acids. V was clipped by 4 bases and J by 6 bases, with 8 bases between them. CDR1 and CDR2 from the germline V gene are LGHDT and YNNKEL (reference sequence). The CDR3 here is CASSPFADTQYF. CDR3 in DNA: TGTGCCAGCAGCCCCTTTGCGGATACGCAGTATTTT.

At least ten counts were recorded for this clonotype. The gene calls are TRBV28 and TRBJ1-2; 7 bases align to TRBD1. The CDR3 is 16 residues long. Germline CDR1 is MDHEN and CDR2 is SYDVKM. The J segment lost 5 bases and the V segment lost 6 bases, leaving 15 bases of the junction unmatched. CDR3 sequence (DNA): TGTGCCAGCAGAGTCGGGACAGCCATATCGGGGTATGGCTACACCTTC. Amino acids: CASRVGTAISGYGYTF.

This chain connects TRBV20-1 to TRBJ2-7, with 9 nucleotides matching TRBD2. The V gene's germline CDR1 is DFQATT and CDR2 SNEGSKA (reference sequence). V dropped 1 base and J dropped 3; count of bases not matched to a gene: 10. The CDR3 loop spans 16 amino acids. The CDR3 DNA reads TGCAGTGCTAGAGGAGGTAGCGGGAGCAATAACTACGAGCAGTACTTC. Protein: CSARGGSGSNNYEQYF.

In its sample, this clonotype was seen many times. The V call is TRBV27, the J call TRBJ1-5; 7 nucleotides agree with TRBD1. V lost 2 bases and J lost 6; bases outside the gene matches: 7. Germline-derived CDR1 and CDR2 are MNHEY and SMNVEV (reference sequence). The CDR3 consists of 15 residues. CDR3 amino acids: CASSLPQGHGQPQHF. The CDR3 DNA reads TGTGCCAGCAGTTTACCACAGGGGCACGGTCAGCCCCAGCATTTT.

The chain joins TRBV28 to TRBJ2-2; 11 bases are shared with TRBD2. The CDR3 consists of 16 residues. The germline V gene encodes CDR1 MDHEN and CDR2 SYDVKM. After removal of 3 bases from V and 4 bases from J, the junction contained 4 bases not matched to a gene. Here the CDR3 DNA reads TGTGCCAGCAGTTTTCGGACTAGCGGGCCCACCGGGGAGCTGTTTTTT. This gives the protein CASSFRTSGPTGELFF.

This clonotype has ten or more counts. The V call is TRBV5-1, the J call TRBJ2-1; 10 bases line up with TRBD2. V shed 5 bases, J shed 1 base, and the junction held 6 bases outside the gene matches. Germline V lookup: CDR1 SGHRS, CDR2 YFSETQ. This CDR3 region has 16 residues. DNA of the CDR3: TGCGCCAGCAGGTCTACTAGCGGGACTTCCTACAATGAGCAGTTCTTC. It yields the protein CASRSTSGTSYNEQFF.

This clonotype was counted many times. The chain joins TRBV7-9 to TRBJ2-1, with D perhaps matching TRBD1 (5 bases). This CDR3 comprises 14 residues. Germline V gene data show CDR1 as SEHNR and CDR2 as FQNEAQ (reference sequence). Trimming cost V 5 bases and J 3 bases, with 11 bases left between them. The CDR3 nucleotides read TGTGCCAGCAGCATAAGACAGAGCTACAATGAGCAGTTCTTC. This codes for CASSIRQSYNEQFF.

This clonotype was seen at least ten times. V gene TRBV12-5 combines with J gene TRBJ2-1; 10 nucleotides line up with TRBD2. Trimming cost V 1 base and J 3 bases; bases outside gene matches: 6. In germline, CDR1 is LGHNT, CDR2 FRNRAP. The CDR3 is 17 residues long. The CDR3 DNA follows: TGTGCTAGTGGTTTGGGTACTAGCGGGATGATCTACAATGAGCAGTTCTTC. This translates into CASGLGTSGMIYNEQFF.

V gene TRBV20-1 combines with J gene TRBJ1-1, with D maybe TRBD1 (6 bases). The ends were cut back, 6 bases at V and 1 base at J, with 12 bases in the middle. Germline V gives CDR1 DFQATT, CDR2 SNEGSKA (reference sequence). This CDR3 comprises 13 residues. This CDR3 is CSAKTGPNTEAFF. The CDR3 DNA reads TGCAGTGCCAAGACAGGCCCGAACACTGAAGCTTTCTTT.

The gene calls are TRBV30 and TRBJ1-4, with D possibly being TRBD1 (6 bases). Per the germline V gene, CDR1 is GTSNPN and CDR2 is SVGIG (reference sequence). This CDR3 is built from 14 residues. Trimming shortened V by 7 bases and J by 3 bases, and 15 bases separated the two germline ends. CDR3 sequence: CALDSGTANEKLFF. Here the CDR3 DNA reads TGTGCCTTGGACAGTGGGACGGCTAATGAAAAACTGTTTTTT.

This clonotype has a count of ten or more. This chain joins TRBV28 and TRBJ1-2, with D perhaps matching TRBD1 (5 bases). Deletions cut 3 bases from V and 1 base from J, with 27 bases between. The CDR3 has 20 amino acids. The germline gives CDR1 MDHEN, CDR2 SYDVKM. CDR3 sequence (DNA): TGTGCCAGCAGTTTTGCCGGGGAGGGCAGGGTCCCAACTGATAACTATGGCTACACCTTC. It codes for CASSFAGEGRVPTDNYGYTF.

The chain uses TRBV25-1 and TRBJ2-5, with D possibly matching TRBD1 (6 bases). V was shortened by 4 bases and J by 4 bases, with 22 bases between the two germline ends. From germline, CDR1 is MGHDK and CDR2 SYGVNS. The CDR3 has 17 residues. Written as DNA, the CDR3 is TGTGCCAGCAGTGTGACTTCGGGACACCCTTCGGGAGAGACCCAGTACTTC. It codes for CASSVTSGHPSGETQYF.

The rearrangement uses TRBV20-1 and TRBJ2-1; D not certain. Germline V CDR1 and CDR2: DFQATT, SNEGSKA (reference sequence). With 0 bases removed from V and 1 base from J, the gap between germline ends came to 13 bases. This CDR3 has 16 amino acids. CDR3 region: CSARDDGFSSYNEQFF. The CDR3 region has the DNA TGCAGTGCTAGAGATGATGGGTTTAGTTCCTACAATGAGCAGTTCTTC.